The 20 T cell receptor beta chains listed next were all sequenced from one sample in a study of blood T cell repertoires in COVID-19. Here immunoSEQ multiplex PCR was the method, and the copy in TCRdb shows in-frame clones only, minus some. The sample lists some 130,000 clones; around 80% were seen once. Sequenced sample: peripheral blood. These receptors all come from an older man with acute or convalescent COVID-19.

The chain has TRBV5-1 and TRBJ2-2; D is possibly TRBD1 (6 bases). CDR1 is SGHRS, CDR2 YFSETQ, per germline. Trimming removed 4 bases from V and 3 bases from J, with 13 bases in between. The length of the CDR3 is 15 residues. CDR3 sequence: CASSAQGPDTGELFF. In DNA, the CDR3 is TGCGCCAGCAGCGCGCAGGGGCCCGACACCGGGGAGCTGTTTTTT.

The chain couples TRBV6-5 to TRBJ1-3; perhaps TRBD1 as D (6 bases). Germline V gene data show CDR1 as MNHEY and CDR2 as SVGAGI. Trimming removed 5 bases from V and 0 bases from J, with 11 bases in between. The CDR3 spans 15 residues. The CDR3, as DNA: TGTGCCAGCAGTCCACGGACAGACTCTGGAAACACCATATATTTT. Amino acid sequence: CASSPRTDSGNTIYF.

The J gene is TRBJ1-4, the V gene TRBV12-3 or TRBV12-4, with 8 bases lining up with TRBD1. V lost 6 bases and J lost 7; bases outside the gene matches: 4. CDR3 length: 13 residues. CDR3 region: CASSRGRVEKLFF. The CDR3 DNA reads TGTGCCAGCAGCAGGGGGCGAGTTGAAAAACTGTTTTTT.

The chain is built from TRBV15 and TRBJ2-1; 7 bases map to TRBD1. The CDR3 is 15 amino acids. Looked up from germline, CDR1 is LNHNV and CDR2 is YYDKDF (reference sequence). Germline trimming cut 5 bases from V and 4 bases from J; bases unmatched to any gene: 8. In nucleotides, the CDR3 is TGTGCCACCAGCCGTTCTCCGGGACAGTACAATGAGCAGTTCTTC. Translating gives CATSRSPGQYNEQFF.

The genes are TRBV18 and TRBJ1-1; no clear D. The germline V and J ends were trimmed by 3 bases and 1 base, with 12 bases remaining between them. The CDR3 totals 15 residues. Per germline, CDR1 KGHSH and CDR2 LQKENI. DNA for the CDR3: TGTGCCAGCTCACCTCGACACGGGGAGAACACTGAAGCTTTCTTT. This gives the protein CASSPRHGENTEAFF.

The chain recombines TRBV2 with TRBJ1-3; D possibly corresponds to TRBD1 (6 bases). V lost 6 bases, J lost 2 bases, and 17 bases lay in between. CDR1 and CDR2 from the germline V gene are SNHLY and FYNNEI. The CDR3 length is 16 residues. In DNA, the CDR3 is TGTGCCAGCAGAAAGCGACAGGAACATACTGGAAACACCATATATTTT. Its protein product is CASRKRQEHTGNTIYF.

This sequence joins TRBV5-1 and TRBJ2-5; TRBD2 matches at 7 bases. The CDR3 contains 14 residues. Per germline, CDR1 SGHRS and CDR2 YFSETQ. The V gene end was trimmed by 4 bases and the J gene end by 1 base; junction bases not matched to a gene: 4. The CDR3 is CASSRGGFQETQYF. In nucleotides, the CDR3 is TGCGCCAGCAGCCGCGGGGGTTTCCAAGAGACCCAGTACTTC.

This clone was seen only once. V is TRBV5-1 and J is TRBJ2-7; D is perhaps TRBD1 (6 bases). The V and J ends lost 2 bases and 1 base respectively, with 13 bases between them. CDR1 SGHRS and CDR2 YFSETQ come from the germline V gene. CDR3 length: 15 residues. In DNA, the CDR3 is TGCGCCAGCAGCTTCTTCGGGACATCGTCCTACGAGCAGTACTTC. Translation gives CASSFFGTSSYEQYF.

The gene calls are TRBV6-2 or TRBV6-3 and TRBJ2-7; TRBD2 is a possible D gene (5 bases). The CDR3 sequence is 13 residues long. The V gene lost 2 bases and the J gene lost 5 bases, with 10 bases spanning the gap. Germline CDR1 reads MNHEY; CDR2 reads SVGEGT. The CDR3 sequence: CASSYGSRNEQYF. The CDR3 DNA is TGTGCCAGCAGTTACGGGAGTCGGAACGAGCAGTACTTC.

This chain links TRBV7-2 with TRBJ2-7, with 7 positions matching TRBD2. Germline CDR1 is SGHTA and CDR2 is FQGNSA. V trimming: 0 bases; J trimming: 2 bases; junction bases outside the gene matches: 4. The length of the CDR3 is 15 residues. CDR3 sequence reads: CASSLAPSGTYEQYF. The CDR3 DNA reads as TGTGCCAGCAGCTTAGCTCCTAGCGGAACCTACGAGCAGTACTTC.

The rearrangement joins TRBV6-1 to TRBJ1-2, with D maybe TRBD1 (5 bases). This CDR3 has 14 residues. Per the germline V gene, CDR1 is MNHNS and CDR2 is SASEGT. Trimming stripped 2 bases from V and 8 bases from J, with 15 bases between. DNA of the CDR3: TGTGCCAGCAGTGAAACCCTGGCAGGGCCGGGCTACACCTTC. Translation gives CASSETLAGPGYTF.

The CDR3 is CASSNSGGDDEQFF. The CDR3 region has the DNA TGCGCCAGCAGCAATAGCGGGGGGGACGATGAGCAGTTCTTC. The chain joins TRBV5-1 to TRBJ2-1; TRBD2 matches at 11 bases. This CDR3 is built from 14 residues. J was trimmed by 8 bases and V by 4 bases; bases with no gene match: 5. Per germline, CDR1 SGHRS and CDR2 YFSETQ.

The rearrangement joins TRBV18 to TRBJ1-1; 7 nucleotides match TRBD1. V was clipped by 3 bases and J by 6 bases; unmatched bases: 4. Germline V gene sequence: CDR1 KGHSH, CDR2 LQKENI. This CDR3 contains 13 residues. The CDR3 sequence: CASSPAQGAEAFF. The CDR3 DNA reads as TGTGCCAGCTCACCTGCTCAGGGGGCTGAAGCTTTCTTT.

The CDR3 sequence: CATSRDWNRGSTDTQYF. The CDR3 nucleotides are TGTGCCACCAGCAGAGATTGGAACAGGGGCAGCACAGATACGCAGTATTTT. The chain links TRBV15 to TRBJ2-3, with 7 bases aligning to TRBD1. The CDR3 is 17 amino acids. Germline loops: CDR1 LNHNV, CDR2 YYDKDF (reference sequence). Unmatched junction bases numbered 6, after V lost 0 bases and J lost 0 bases. The whole variable domain, filled in from reference TRBV15 and TRBJ2-3, reads DAMVIQNPRYQVTQFGKPVTLSCSQTLNHNVMYWYQQKSSQAPKLLFHYYDKDFNNEADTPDNFQSRRPNTSFCFLDIRSPGLGDTAMYLCATSRDWNRGSTDTQYFGPGTRLTVL.

The chain is built from TRBV19 and TRBJ2-2; 8 nucleotides align to TRBD2. The V gene's germline CDR1 is LNHDA and CDR2 SQIVND (reference sequence). V was clipped by 6 bases and J by 8 bases; unmatched bases: 14. The CDR3 is made up of 16 amino acids. The CDR3 here is CASRPRAGGGPGELFF. The CDR3 DNA reads as TGTGCCAGTAGGCCCCGGGCCGGGGGGGGACCGGGGGAGCTGTTTTTT.

Regarding this clone: Other DNA sequences in the same sample also yield this CDR3. The chain combines TRBV5-4 with TRBJ2-2; D is possibly TRBD2 (6 bases). Germline V gene sequence: CDR1 SGHNT, CDR2 YYREEE (reference sequence). The CDR3 is 16 amino acids. V was clipped by 0 bases and J by 0 bases, with 9 bases between them. CDR3 DNA: TGTGCCAGCAGCTTGGATCCGGGGGCGAACACCGGGGAGCTGTTTTTT. It encodes CASSLDPGANTGELFF. Full variable domain (remainder filled in from reference TRBV5-4 and TRBJ2-2): ETGVTQSPTHLIKTRGQQVTLRCSSQSGHNTVSWYQQALGQGPQFIFQYYREEENGRGNFPPRFSGLQFPNYSSELNVNALELDDSALYLCASSLDPGANTGELFFGEGSRLTVL.

The gene calls are TRBV6-5 and TRBJ1-2; a possible D gene is TRBD1 (6 bases). The CDR3 has 14 residues. Germline lookup yields CDR1 MNHEY and CDR2 SVGAGI. Trimming left V 0 bases short and J 8 bases short, with 13 bases between. The CDR3 DNA reads as TGTGCCAGCAGTTACTCTGGGGGTACAGGGGGCTACACCTTC. Translation gives CASSYSGGTGGYTF.

The chain recombines TRBV5-1 with TRBJ1-4; 7 nucleotides align to TRBD1. The CDR3 length is 14 residues. Germline loops: CDR1 SGHRS, CDR2 YFSETQ. V shed 3 bases, J shed 5 bases, and the junction held 4 bases outside the gene matches. CDR3 nucleotide sequence: TGCGCCAGCAGCTGGGGACAGCAAAATGAAAAACTGTTTTTT. Its translation: CASSWGQQNEKLFF.

CDR3 coding DNA: TGTGCCAGCTCACTAAAGGGGACAGTGAGCGGCTACACCTTC. It is translated as CASSLKGTVSGYTF. The chain carries TRBV18 and TRBJ1-2; 7 bases are a match to TRBD1. The germline V gene has CDR1 KGHSH and CDR2 LQKENI. V gave up 4 bases and J gave up 8 bases; unmatched junction bases: 10. The CDR3 loop spans 14 amino acids.

This clone was recorded once. The genes are TRBV15 and TRBJ1-2, with TRBD1 identical over 8 bases. V was clipped by 1 base and J by 8 bases; unmatched bases: 9. Germline V gene sequence: CDR1 LNHNV, CDR2 YYDKDF (reference sequence). The CDR3 is 15 amino acids. The CDR3 loop reads CATSRGGQGVYGYTF. In DNA form, the CDR3 reads TGTGCCACCAGCAGAGGCGGACAGGGAGTGTACGGCTACACCTTC.